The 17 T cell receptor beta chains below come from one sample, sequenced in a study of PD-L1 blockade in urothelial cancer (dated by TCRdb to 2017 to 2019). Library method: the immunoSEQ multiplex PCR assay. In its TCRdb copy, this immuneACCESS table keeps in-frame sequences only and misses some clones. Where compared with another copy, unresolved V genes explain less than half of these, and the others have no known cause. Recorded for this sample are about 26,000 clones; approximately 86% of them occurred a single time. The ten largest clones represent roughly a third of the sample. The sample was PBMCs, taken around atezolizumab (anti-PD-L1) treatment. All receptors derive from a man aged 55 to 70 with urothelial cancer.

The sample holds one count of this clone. CDR3 bases: TGTGCCAGCAGTGACTCCCTACGGGTAGGGGCCCTCCACTTT. Amino acids: CASSDSLRVGALHF. The V and J genes are TRBV6-1 and TRBJ1-6, with D perhaps TRBD1 (5 bases). The CDR3 extends over 14 amino acids. V lost 3 bases and J lost 14, with 17 bases in between. Germline CDR1 is MNHNS and CDR2 is SASEGT.

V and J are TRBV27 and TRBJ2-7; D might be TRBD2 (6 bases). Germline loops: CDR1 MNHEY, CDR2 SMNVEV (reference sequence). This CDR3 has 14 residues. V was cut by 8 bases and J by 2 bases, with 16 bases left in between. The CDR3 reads CASSPARDPYEQYF. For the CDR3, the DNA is TGTGCCAGCTCGCCGGCGCGGGACCCCTACGAGCAGTACTTC.

CDR3 amino acids: CASSPRAGTEAFF. CDR3 DNA: TGTGCCAGCAGCCCGAGGGCGGGGACTGAAGCTTTCTTT. This chain joins TRBV9 and TRBJ1-1; D unclear. The CDR3 is 13 residues long. Per germline, CDR1 SGDLS and CDR2 YYNGEE. Trimming removed 4 bases at V and 5 bases at J, with 12 bases between.

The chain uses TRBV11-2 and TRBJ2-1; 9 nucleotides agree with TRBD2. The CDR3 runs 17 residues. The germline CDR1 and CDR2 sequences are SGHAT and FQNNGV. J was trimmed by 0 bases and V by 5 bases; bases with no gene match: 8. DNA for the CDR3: TGTGCCAGCAGCCGAGGACTAGCGCCAAGCTCCTACAATGAGCAGTTCTTC. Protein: CASSRGLAPSSYNEQFF. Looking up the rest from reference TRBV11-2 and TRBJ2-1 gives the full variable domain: EAGVAQSPRYKIIEKRQSVAFWCNPISGHATLYWYQQILGQGPKLLIQFQNNGVVDDSQLPKDRFSAERLKGVDSTLKIQPAKLEDSAVYLCASSRGLAPSSYNEQFFGPGTRLTVL.

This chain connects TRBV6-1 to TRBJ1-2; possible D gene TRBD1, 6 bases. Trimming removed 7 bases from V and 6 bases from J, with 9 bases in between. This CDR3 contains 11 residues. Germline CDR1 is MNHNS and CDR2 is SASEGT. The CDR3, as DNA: TGTGCCAGCACCCGGACAGATGGCTACACCTTC. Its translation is CASTRTDGYTF.

Here the CDR3 reads CASSPGGGNTGELFF. CDR3 bases: TGTGCCAGCAGCCCAGGGGGAGGGAACACCGGGGAGCTGTTTTTT. This chain joins TRBV7-3 and TRBJ2-2; perhaps TRBD1 as D (7 bases). Trimming took 5 bases from V and 1 from J, leaving 11 bases between them. The CDR3 has 15 amino acids. Per the germline V gene, CDR1 is SGHTA and CDR2 is FQGTGA. Looking up the rest from reference TRBV7-3 and TRBJ2-2 gives the full variable domain: GAGVSQTPSNKVTEKGKYVELRCDPISGHTALYWYRQSLGQGPEFLIYFQGTGAADDSGLPNDRFFAVRPEGSVSTLKIQRTERGDSAVYLCASSPGGGNTGELFFGEGSRLTVL.

CDR3 protein: CASSPLTGGEAFF. DNA for the CDR3: TGCGCCAGCAGCCCGTTGACAGGGGGCGAGGCTTTCTTT. The V and J genes are TRBV4-1 and TRBJ1-1, with TRBD1 matching over 10 bases. With V trimmed by 4 bases and J by 11 bases, 7 bases remained unmatched. CDR1 MGHRA and CDR2 YSYEKL come from the germline V gene. The CDR3 sequence is 13 residues long.

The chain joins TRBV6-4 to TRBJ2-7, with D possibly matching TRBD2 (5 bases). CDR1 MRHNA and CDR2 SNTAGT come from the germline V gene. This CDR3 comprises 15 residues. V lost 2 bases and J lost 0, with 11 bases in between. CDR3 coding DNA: TGTGCCAGCAGTGACATAACCGAGGGCTCCTACGAGCAGTACTTC. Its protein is CASSDITEGSYEQYF.

This CDR3 is CASSLARGGNYGYTF. Here the CDR3 DNA reads TGTGCCAGCAGCTTAGCGCGTGGGGGGAACTATGGCTACACCTTC. The chain uses TRBV7-6 and TRBJ1-2; TRBD1 might be the D (5 bases). V was cut by 0 bases and J by 2 bases, with 10 bases left in between. CDR3 length equals 15 residues. CDR1 SGHVS and CDR2 FNYEAQ come from the germline V gene.

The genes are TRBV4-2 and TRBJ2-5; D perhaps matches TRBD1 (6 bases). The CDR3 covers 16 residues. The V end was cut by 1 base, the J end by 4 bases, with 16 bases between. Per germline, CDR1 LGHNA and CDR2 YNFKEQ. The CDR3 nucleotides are TGTGCCAGCAGCCAAGTACTTCGGGGACACCCAGAGACCCAGTACTTC. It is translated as CASSQVLRGHPETQYF.

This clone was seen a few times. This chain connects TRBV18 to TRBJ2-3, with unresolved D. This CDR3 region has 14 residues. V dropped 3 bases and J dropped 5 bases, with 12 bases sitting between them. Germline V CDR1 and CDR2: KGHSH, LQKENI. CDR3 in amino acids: CASSPLVSLDTQYF. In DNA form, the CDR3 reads TGTGCCAGCTCACCGTTAGTATCTCTAGATACGCAGTATTTT.

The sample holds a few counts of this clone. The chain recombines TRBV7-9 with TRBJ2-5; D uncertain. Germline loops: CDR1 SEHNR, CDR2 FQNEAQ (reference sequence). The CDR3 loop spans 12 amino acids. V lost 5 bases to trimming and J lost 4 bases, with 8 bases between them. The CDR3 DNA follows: TGTGCCAGCAGCCCATCCCCAGAGACCCAGTACTTC. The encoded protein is CASSPSPETQYF.

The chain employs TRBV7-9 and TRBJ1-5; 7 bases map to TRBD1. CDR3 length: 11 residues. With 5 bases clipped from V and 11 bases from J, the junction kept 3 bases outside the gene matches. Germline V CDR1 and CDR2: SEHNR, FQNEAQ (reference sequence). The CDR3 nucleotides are TGTGCCAGCAGCATTGGACAGGCCCAGCATTTT. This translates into CASSIGQAQHF.

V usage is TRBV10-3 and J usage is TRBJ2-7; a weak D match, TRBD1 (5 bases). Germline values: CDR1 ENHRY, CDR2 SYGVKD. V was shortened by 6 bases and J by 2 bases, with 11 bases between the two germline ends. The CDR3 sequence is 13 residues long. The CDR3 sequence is CAIRADSTYEQYF. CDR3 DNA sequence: TGTGCCATCAGAGCAGACAGTACCTACGAGCAGTACTTC.

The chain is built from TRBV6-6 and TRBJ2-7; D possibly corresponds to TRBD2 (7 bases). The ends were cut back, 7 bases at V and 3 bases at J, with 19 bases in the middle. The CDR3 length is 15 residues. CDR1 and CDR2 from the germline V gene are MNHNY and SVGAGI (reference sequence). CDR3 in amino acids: CASTYRGGANYEQYF. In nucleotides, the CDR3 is TGTGCCAGCACCTATCGAGGGGGGGCAAACTACGAGCAGTACTTC.

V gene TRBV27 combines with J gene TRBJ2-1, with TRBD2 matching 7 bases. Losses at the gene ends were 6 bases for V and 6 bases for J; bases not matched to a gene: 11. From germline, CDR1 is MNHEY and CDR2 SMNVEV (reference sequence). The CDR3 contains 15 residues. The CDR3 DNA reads TGTGCCAGCAGCCGAGCGGGACGAGTCCCCAATGAGCAGTTCTTC. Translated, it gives CASSRAGRVPNEQFF.

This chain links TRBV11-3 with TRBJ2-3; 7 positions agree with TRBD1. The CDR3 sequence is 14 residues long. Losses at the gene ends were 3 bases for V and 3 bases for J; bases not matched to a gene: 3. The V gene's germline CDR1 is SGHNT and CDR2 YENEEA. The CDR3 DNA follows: TGTGCCAGCAGCTTGAGACAGGGTACAGATACGCAGTATTTT. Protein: CASSLRQGTDTQYF.